This T cell receptor (beta chain) was recorded in a study of neurological immune-mediated disorders. Findings and limits, study-wide: Levels of TCR clonal expansion peaked in HTLV-1-associated myelopathy and reached their lowest in multiple sclerosis, under those of healthy controls.

A total of 2 million PBMCs stored at -80 degrees C provided the unsorted libraries. From germline, CDR1 is DFQATT and CDR2 SNEGSKA (reference sequence). The V end lost 0 bases, the J end lost 2 bases, and 11 bases lay between the germline ends. This CDR3 comprises 14 residues. In its sample, this clonotype was seen many times. Its cognate antigen is unknown. The cDNA was generated by 5'RACE with 10-nucleotide random UMIs. A single record per CDR3 protein comes from TCRdb applying MiXCR to the 5' RACE reads. The sample yields tens of thousands of distinct CDR3 sequences, about 12% seen once. The genes are TRBV20-1 and TRBJ2-7; D uncertain. Sequencing used PBMCs. The sequence was obtained from a woman aged 60-75 years with HTLV-1-associated myelopathy (HAM/TSP). The DNA of the CDR3 is TGCAGTGCTAGAGATCTGGGCCTCGCCTACGAGCAGTACTTC. Residues: CSARDLGLAYEQYF.